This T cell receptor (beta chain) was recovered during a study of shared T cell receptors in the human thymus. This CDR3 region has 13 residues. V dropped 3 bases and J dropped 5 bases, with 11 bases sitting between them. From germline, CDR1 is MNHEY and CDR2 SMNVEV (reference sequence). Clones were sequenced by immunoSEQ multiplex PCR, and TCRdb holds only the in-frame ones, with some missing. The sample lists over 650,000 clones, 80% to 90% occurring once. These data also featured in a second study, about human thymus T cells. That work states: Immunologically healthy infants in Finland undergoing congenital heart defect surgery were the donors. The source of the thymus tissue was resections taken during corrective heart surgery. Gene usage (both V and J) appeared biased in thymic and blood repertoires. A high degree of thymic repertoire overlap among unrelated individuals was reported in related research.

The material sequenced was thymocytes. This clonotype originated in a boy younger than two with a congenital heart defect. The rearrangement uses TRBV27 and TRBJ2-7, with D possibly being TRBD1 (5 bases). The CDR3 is CASSFRVKNEQYF. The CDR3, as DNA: TGTGCCAGCAGTTTCAGGGTTAAGAACGAGCAGTACTTC.